Listed below are T cell receptor beta chains from one sample, sequenced in a study of blood T cell repertoires in COVID-19. Measured with immunoSEQ multiplex PCR; TCRdb has only the in-frame clones, and not every one. In the table there are a few hundred thousand clones, around 83% of which are singletons. The material sequenced was peripheral blood. These receptors were taken from a man between 18 and 35 years old with active or convalescent COVID-19. CDR3s include the opening cysteine and the closing phenylalanine or tryptophan. The order of the fields is J gene, D gene, CDR3 length, V gene, clone size, CDR3 DNA, CDR3 protein. A D gene is named only where the DNA matches it firmly. Where a row states a size, it is once, few, many or the class of an expanded clone; other rows omit it.

j_call: TRBJ1-4; d_call: .; cdr3_length: 12; v_call: TRBV5-5; clone_size: .; cdr3_nt: TGTGCCAGCAGCCGCCCCTTAGGAGAACTGTTTTTT; cdr3_aa: CASSRPLGELFF
j_call: TRBJ2-5; d_call: TRBD2; cdr3_length: 16; v_call: TRBV5-1; clone_size: .; cdr3_nt: TGCGCCAGCAGCTTGGAGCCCCGACTAGCGAAAGAGACCCAGTACTTC; cdr3_aa: CASSLEPRLAKETQYF
j_call: TRBJ1-5; d_call: .; cdr3_length: 13; v_call: TRBV7-2; clone_size: .; cdr3_nt: TGTGCCAGCAGTTCAGAACGCAATCAGCCCCAGCATTTT; cdr3_aa: CASSSERNQPQHF
j_call: TRBJ2-1; d_call: TRBD1; cdr3_length: 15; v_call: TRBV24-1; clone_size: .; cdr3_nt: TGTGCCACCAGTGATATAAACACAGGGGTGAGTGAGCAGTTCTTC; cdr3_aa: CATSDINTGVSEQFF
j_call: TRBJ2-1; d_call: TRBD2; cdr3_length: 12; v_call: TRBV4-1; clone_size: .; cdr3_nt: TGCGCCACCTCGGGGGGGCCCAATGAGCAGTTCTTC; cdr3_aa: CATSGGPNEQFF
j_call: TRBJ2-2; d_call: .; cdr3_length: 12; v_call: TRBV19; clone_size: few; cdr3_nt: TGTGCCAGTCTTAGGGGGAACGGGGAGCTGTTTTTT; cdr3_aa: CASLRGNGELFF
j_call: TRBJ2-4; d_call: .; cdr3_length: 15; v_call: TRBV14; clone_size: .; cdr3_nt: TGTGCCAGCAGCCATCCGAGAGAGGGAGAAAACATTCAGTACTTC; cdr3_aa: CASSHPREGENIQYF
j_call: TRBJ2-7; d_call: .; cdr3_length: 13; v_call: TRBV7-6; clone_size: few; cdr3_nt: TGTGCCAGCAGCCTTGATCCCGGTGGCGAGCAGTACTTC; cdr3_aa: CASSLDPGGEQYF
j_call: TRBJ2-2; d_call: TRBD2; cdr3_length: 16; v_call: TRBV9; clone_size: .; cdr3_nt: TGTGCCAGCAGCGTTTTAGCGGGGTCGGTCACCGGGGAGCTGTTTTTT; cdr3_aa: CASSVLAGSVTGELFF
j_call: TRBJ2-5; d_call: .; cdr3_length: 13; v_call: TRBV5-1; clone_size: .; cdr3_nt: TGCGCCAGCAGCCTCCTACTTGAAGAGACCCAGTACTTC; cdr3_aa: CASSLLLEETQYF
j_call: TRBJ2-7; d_call: TRBD1; cdr3_length: 14; v_call: TRBV9; clone_size: .; cdr3_nt: TGTGCCAGCAGCCCAGGGGACAGGGCCTACGAGCAGTACTTC; cdr3_aa: CASSPGDRAYEQYF
j_call: TRBJ1-3; d_call: TRBD1; cdr3_length: 17; v_call: TRBV18; clone_size: .; cdr3_nt: TGTGCCAGCTCACCATCACAGCAGGGGGGCTCTGGAAACACCATATATTTT; cdr3_aa: CASSPSQQGGSGNTIYF
j_call: TRBJ2-7; d_call: TRBD1; cdr3_length: 15; v_call: TRBV5-1; clone_size: .; cdr3_nt: TGCGCCAGCAGGTCAGACAGGGACACACTCTACGAGCAGTACTTC; cdr3_aa: CASRSDRDTLYEQYF
j_call: TRBJ2-2; d_call: TRBD2; cdr3_length: 16; v_call: TRBV7-3; clone_size: .; cdr3_nt: TGTGCCAGCAGCCCGAGCGGGGGGGCCAACACCGGGGAGCTGTTTTTT; cdr3_aa: CASSPSGGANTGELFF
j_call: TRBJ2-2; d_call: TRBD1; cdr3_length: 14; v_call: TRBV6-4; clone_size: .; cdr3_nt: TGTGCCAGCAGTGAGGACAGGGACACCGGGGAGCTGTTTTTT; cdr3_aa: CASSEDRDTGELFF
j_call: TRBJ2-7; d_call: TRBD2; cdr3_length: 17; v_call: TRBV6-2/TRBV6-3; clone_size: once; cdr3_nt: TGTGCCAGCAGCCCTGGACTAGCGGGAGGGCCGCCCTACGAGCAGTACTTC; cdr3_aa: CASSPGLAGGPPYEQYF
j_call: TRBJ2-7; d_call: .; cdr3_length: 16; v_call: TRBV10-1; clone_size: .; cdr3_nt: TGCGCCAGCAGTGAGTCCACGGGGGTTCTGGGGCACGAGCAGTACTTC; cdr3_aa: CASSESTGVLGHEQYF
j_call: TRBJ2-2; d_call: .; cdr3_length: 16; v_call: TRBV30; clone_size: .; cdr3_nt: TGTGCCTGGAGTTGGAAAGCGAGCGGGAACACCGGGGAGCTGTTTTTT; cdr3_aa: CAWSWKASGNTGELFF
j_call: TRBJ1-1; d_call: .; cdr3_length: 13; v_call: TRBV11-3; clone_size: .; cdr3_nt: TGTGCCAGCAGCTTACTGGGGGGCACTGAAGCTTTCTTT; cdr3_aa: CASSLLGGTEAFF
j_call: TRBJ2-3; d_call: TRBD2; cdr3_length: 13; v_call: TRBV30; clone_size: .; cdr3_nt: TGTGCCTGGAGCCTAGCGGGAGCAGATACGCAGTATTTT; cdr3_aa: CAWSLAGADTQYF
j_call: TRBJ2-7; d_call: .; cdr3_length: 15; v_call: TRBV9; clone_size: .; cdr3_nt: TGTGCCAGCAGCTCCGAGGCACAGGTCGTCCGGAAGCAGTACTTC; cdr3_aa: CASSSEAQVVRKQYF
j_call: TRBJ2-7; d_call: TRBD2; cdr3_length: 13; v_call: TRBV7-9; clone_size: .; cdr3_nt: TGTGCCAGCAGACTGACTAGCGGTAACAGGTGGTACTTC; cdr3_aa: CASRLTSGNRWYF
j_call: TRBJ1-1; d_call: TRBD1; cdr3_length: 11; v_call: TRBV27; clone_size: .; cdr3_nt: TGTGCCAGCAGTTTTTCAGGGGGAACTTTCTTT; cdr3_aa: CASSFSGGTFF
j_call: TRBJ1-5; d_call: TRBD1; cdr3_length: 16; v_call: TRBV28; clone_size: .; cdr3_nt: TGTGCCAGCAGACATATGGGACAGGGGGACAATCAGCCCCAGCATTTT; cdr3_aa: CASRHMGQGDNQPQHF
j_call: TRBJ2-1; d_call: .; cdr3_length: 15; v_call: TRBV24-1; clone_size: .; cdr3_nt: TGTGCCACCAGTGATTCCACCTCCTGGGGGGATGAGCAGTTCTTC; cdr3_aa: CATSDSTSWGDEQFF
j_call: TRBJ1-3; d_call: .; cdr3_length: 17; v_call: TRBV7-9; clone_size: .; cdr3_nt: TGTGCCAGCAGCTTAGCAGAGGCCCTCTTCGCAGGAAACACCATATATTTT; cdr3_aa: CASSLAEALFAGNTIYF
j_call: TRBJ2-2; d_call: .; cdr3_length: 12; v_call: TRBV3-1/TRBV3-2; clone_size: few; cdr3_nt: TGTGCCAGCAGCGGGGGCGCAGGGGAGCTGTTTTTT; cdr3_aa: CASSGGAGELFF
j_call: TRBJ2-4; d_call: .; cdr3_length: 13; v_call: TRBV29-1; clone_size: .; cdr3_nt: TGCAGCGTTGAAGGGACATCGGAAAACATTCAGTACTTC; cdr3_aa: CSVEGTSENIQYF
j_call: TRBJ2-7; d_call: TRBD1; cdr3_length: 16; v_call: TRBV28; clone_size: .; cdr3_nt: TGTGCCAGCAGTTACGGCCCGGGACAGGGCTTCTACGAGCAGTACTTC; cdr3_aa: CASSYGPGQGFYEQYF
j_call: TRBJ1-2; d_call: .; cdr3_length: 11; v_call: TRBV12-5; clone_size: .; cdr3_nt: TGTGCTAGTGGTTTACTAGGTGGCTACACCTTC; cdr3_aa: CASGLLGGYTF
j_call: TRBJ2-5; d_call: TRBD2; cdr3_length: 16; v_call: TRBV9; clone_size: .; cdr3_nt: TGTGCCAGCAGCCCTCGACCAGCGGGGTTTGAAGAGACCCAGTACTTC; cdr3_aa: CASSPRPAGFEETQYF
j_call: TRBJ1-2; d_call: TRBD1; cdr3_length: 13; v_call: TRBV6-5; clone_size: .; cdr3_nt: TGTGCCAGCAGCTCTCAGACAGGGGATGGCTACACCTTC; cdr3_aa: CASSSQTGDGYTF
j_call: TRBJ2-1; d_call: .; cdr3_length: 12; v_call: TRBV21-1; clone_size: few; cdr3_nt: TGTGATGGCCGGGACAGCTACAATGAGCAGTTCTTC; cdr3_aa: CDGRDSYNEQFF
j_call: TRBJ2-7; d_call: TRBD1; cdr3_length: 14; v_call: TRBV6-6; clone_size: .; cdr3_nt: TGTGCCAGCAATCTTCAGGGGGAGTCCGGGGAGCAGTACTTC; cdr3_aa: CASNLQGESGEQYF
j_call: TRBJ2-5; d_call: .; cdr3_length: 15; v_call: TRBV7-9; clone_size: .; cdr3_nt: TGTGCCAGCACCGAGAGTTCGGGGGATAGAGAGACCCAGTACTTC; cdr3_aa: CASTESSGDRETQYF
j_call: TRBJ2-7; d_call: TRBD1; cdr3_length: 15; v_call: TRBV6-5; clone_size: .; cdr3_nt: TGTGCCAGCAAGAGTCCCGACAGGGGTGGGTACGAGCAGTACTTC; cdr3_aa: CASKSPDRGGYEQYF
j_call: TRBJ2-5; d_call: .; cdr3_length: 14; v_call: TRBV3-1/TRBV3-2; clone_size: .; cdr3_nt: TGTGCCAGCAGCCAAGATAGCGCCCTAGGGACCCAGTACTTC; cdr3_aa: CASSQDSALGTQYF
j_call: TRBJ2-5; d_call: .; cdr3_length: 15; v_call: TRBV7-2; clone_size: .; cdr3_nt: TGTGCCAGCAGCTTAGCTGATGCCCCCCAGGAGACCCAGTACTTC; cdr3_aa: CASSLADAPQETQYF
j_call: TRBJ2-7; d_call: .; cdr3_length: 12; v_call: TRBV6-5; clone_size: .; cdr3_nt: TGTGCCAGCGGGGACACAGCCCTCGAGCAGTACTTC; cdr3_aa: CASGDTALEQYF
j_call: TRBJ1-4; d_call: .; cdr3_length: 14; v_call: TRBV3-1/TRBV3-2; clone_size: .; cdr3_nt: TGTGCCAGCAGCTTGCGGGGGATAAATGAAAAACTGTTTTTT; cdr3_aa: CASSLRGINEKLFF
j_call: TRBJ2-6; d_call: .; cdr3_length: 16; v_call: TRBV19; clone_size: few; cdr3_nt: TGTGCCAGTAGTATGGAGGGGTCTAGAGGGGCCAACGTCCTGACTTTC; cdr3_aa: CASSMEGSRGANVLTF
j_call: TRBJ1-1; d_call: TRBD1; cdr3_length: 14; v_call: TRBV6-1; clone_size: once; cdr3_nt: TGTGCCAGCAGTGAGGGGGACAGGAACACTGAAGCTTTCTTT; cdr3_aa: CASSEGDRNTEAFF
j_call: TRBJ1-1; d_call: TRBD1; cdr3_length: 13; v_call: TRBV18; clone_size: .; cdr3_nt: TGTGCCAGCTCAACTGGGACAGGGGCTGAAGCTTTCTTT; cdr3_aa: CASSTGTGAEAFF
j_call: TRBJ1-2; d_call: .; cdr3_length: 10; v_call: TRBV20-1; clone_size: .; cdr3_nt: TGCAGTGTGGCAGGGAATGGCTACACCTTC; cdr3_aa: CSVAGNGYTF
j_call: TRBJ2-7; d_call: .; cdr3_length: 14; v_call: TRBV11-2; clone_size: .; cdr3_nt: TGTGCCAGCAGCCTCTCACAGGCTCAGTACGAGCAGTACTTC; cdr3_aa: CASSLSQAQYEQYF
j_call: TRBJ1-3; d_call: .; cdr3_length: 16; v_call: TRBV6-1; clone_size: .; cdr3_nt: TGTGCCAGCAGTGAAGACCCGGGAGGCTCTGGAAACACCATATATTTT; cdr3_aa: CASSEDPGGSGNTIYF
j_call: TRBJ2-7; d_call: .; cdr3_length: 14; v_call: TRBV29-1; clone_size: .; cdr3_nt: TGCAGCGTTGGGGGCGGAACCCGTTCCTACGAGCAGTACTTC; cdr3_aa: CSVGGGTRSYEQYF
j_call: TRBJ2-2; d_call: .; cdr3_length: 14; v_call: TRBV2; clone_size: .; cdr3_nt: TGTGCCAGCAGTAGGAGAGGAGACACCGGGGAGCTGTTTTTT; cdr3_aa: CASSRRGDTGELFF
j_call: TRBJ1-4; d_call: TRBD1; cdr3_length: 14; v_call: TRBV3-1/TRBV3-2; clone_size: .; cdr3_nt: TGTGCCAGCAGCCAAGAAGGACAGGGAGGAAAACTGTTTTTT; cdr3_aa: CASSQEGQGGKLFF
j_call: TRBJ2-3; d_call: TRBD1; cdr3_length: 16; v_call: TRBV6-4; clone_size: .; cdr3_nt: TGTGCCAGCAGCGATTCCGGGACAGGGGGCGTAGATACGCAGTATTTT; cdr3_aa: CASSDSGTGGVDTQYF
j_call: TRBJ2-7; d_call: TRBD1; cdr3_length: 15; v_call: TRBV2; clone_size: .; cdr3_nt: TGTGCCAGCAGTGCAAGGACAGGGGGTTCCTACGAGCAGTACTTC; cdr3_aa: CASSARTGGSYEQYF
j_call: TRBJ2-7; d_call: .; cdr3_length: 14; v_call: TRBV5-4; clone_size: .; cdr3_nt: TGTGCCAGCAGCCCTAGGGGCCCCCTTTACGAGCAGTACTTC; cdr3_aa: CASSPRGPLYEQYF
j_call: TRBJ1-5; d_call: TRBD1; cdr3_length: 15; v_call: TRBV6-6; clone_size: .; cdr3_nt: TGTGCCAGCAGTACGGACAGGGGGGGCAATCAGCCCCAGCATTTT; cdr3_aa: CASSTDRGGNQPQHF
j_call: TRBJ1-5; d_call: .; cdr3_length: 15; v_call: TRBV30; clone_size: .; cdr3_nt: TGTGCCTGGAGCCTTATGGAGTATAGCAATCAGCCCCAGCATTTT; cdr3_aa: CAWSLMEYSNQPQHF
j_call: TRBJ1-5; d_call: TRBD1; cdr3_length: 13; v_call: TRBV27; clone_size: .; cdr3_nt: TGTGCCAGCGGCCGGACAGGGTATCAGCCCCAGCATTTT; cdr3_aa: CASGRTGYQPQHF
j_call: TRBJ2-5; d_call: .; cdr3_length: 13; v_call: TRBV12-3/TRBV12-4; clone_size: .; cdr3_nt: TGTGCCAGCAGTTTTAATAGCGGCGAGACCCAGTACTTC; cdr3_aa: CASSFNSGETQYF
j_call: TRBJ2-1; d_call: TRBD1; cdr3_length: 17; v_call: TRBV6-2/TRBV6-3; clone_size: .; cdr3_nt: TGTGCCAGCAGTTTAAACCGGGACAGGGAAAAAAGCGATGAGCAGTTCTTC; cdr3_aa: CASSLNRDREKSDEQFF
j_call: TRBJ1-1; d_call: TRBD1; cdr3_length: 14; v_call: TRBV5-1; clone_size: once; cdr3_nt: TGCGCCAGCAGCCGGGGGACAGTGAACACTGAAGCTTTCTTT; cdr3_aa: CASSRGTVNTEAFF
j_call: TRBJ1-1; d_call: TRBD1; cdr3_length: 14; v_call: TRBV4-3; clone_size: .; cdr3_nt: TGCGCCAGCAGCCTCGGGACAGGGGGAAGTGTAGCTTTCTTT; cdr3_aa: CASSLGTGGSVAFF